This TCR beta chain was identified during a study of vaccination and CD4 T cells after COVID-19. About the study: Participants were vaccinated with two doses, given as either BNT162b2 or mRNA-1273 vaccine. Cells were stimulated with overlapping spike peptides from SARS-CoV-2, HCoV-NL63, HCoV-OC43 and HCoV-229E.

The assay that was used to sequence DNA from cultured CD4+ T cells was the Oncomine TCR Beta short-read assay. TCRdb re-called the PCR reads through MiXCR, storing one row per CDR3 protein. The data hold 7,900 or so distinct CDR3 sequences, with around 70% observed a single time. This clonotype was seen once. Antigen: not known. CDR1 and CDR2 from the germline V gene are SGHTA and FQGNSA. V lost 5 bases to trimming and J lost 1 base, with 13 bases between them. The CDR3 covers 15 residues. Treatment specified: roughly 10-day PBMC culture with coronavirus spike peptide pools or control peptides (ViraFEST assay). With peptide pools, ViraFEST first expanded antigen-specific T cells and afterwards sequenced their TCRs.

Sequenced input: CD4+ T cells from blood, cultured in vitro. The J gene is TRBJ2-3, the V gene TRBV7-2, with D possibly TRBD1 on 6 matching bases. The sequence was obtained from a human donor who had recovered from COVID-19. The CDR3 is CASSTRQDRTDTQYF. CDR3 in DNA: TGTGCCAGCAGCACCCGACAGGACCGCACAGATACGCAGTATTTT. The full variable domain, completed using reference TRBV7-2 and TRBJ2-3, is GAGVSQSPSNKVTEKGKDVELRCDPISGHTALYWYRQSLGQGLEFLIYFQGNSAPDKSGLPSDRFSAERTGGSVSTLTIQRTQQEDSAVYLCASSTRQDRTDTQYFGPGTRLTVL.